The T cell receptor (beta chain) described here comes from a study of early T cells in non-severe SARS-CoV-2 infection. Study at large: Sequencing of unsorted whole blood was done on bulk RNA, leaving chains unpaired.

This clonotype occurred a few times. Antigen unknown. Study-level findings and limits: A preference for anti-spike CD8 responses marked VDJdb matching, which missed private and CD4 specificities.

Each cDNA molecule carried a unique molecular identifier. TCRdb re-analysed the 5' RACE reads in MiXCR, keeping a single row per CDR3 protein. The sample has roughly 57,000 distinct CDR3 sequences, around 13% seen once. Germline V CDR1 and CDR2: SGHVS, FNYEAQ. The CDR3 length is 16 residues. Trimming took 4 bases from V and 0 from J, leaving 16 bases between them. Sequences were derived from whole blood, sampled at baseline. The chain has TRBV7-6 and TRBJ2-7, with D possibly TRBD1 on 6 matching bases. This TCR derives from an adult who was a healthcare worker with PCR-confirmed SARS-CoV-2 infection or an uninfected control (not recorded which). CDR3 residues: CASSSRTGISSYEQYF. The CDR3 DNA sequence: TGTGCCAGCAGCTCACGAACAGGGATTTCCTCCTACGAGCAGTACTTC.